This T cell receptor (beta chain) was identified during a study of blood T cell repertoires in COVID-19. In the original workflow: Nucleated cell number was recorded as an estimate derived from reference gene primer amplification. The data were produced by immunoSEQ multiplex PCR, yet TCRdb's version contains in-frame clones alone and is incomplete. Clonal size and the V and J genes are those of that table, whereas D and trimming came from the DNA. The sample gives some 330,000 clones, 88% of which show up once; 5% to 6% is in the top ten. The age range of participants was about 18 to 90 years, with residence in about 25 US areas. The germline V gene has CDR1 MNHEY and CDR2 SMNVEV (reference sequence). The CDR3 has 14 residues. The V segment lost 3 bases and the J segment 7 bases; nucleotides outside the gene matches: 3.

The receptor was isolated from a young man who had recovered from COVID-19. The V and J genes are TRBV27 and TRBJ1-6; 7 bases agree with TRBD1. Sequencing used PBMCs or T cells enriched from blood (not recorded which). Here the CDR3 reads CASSLGQKNSPLHF. Here the CDR3 DNA reads TGTGCCAGCAGTTTGGGACAGAAAAATTCACCCCTCCACTTT.